This record looks at one TCR beta chain sequence and its context. This sample is drawn from a study of CD8 T cells in Susac syndrome. Random hexamers primed reverse transcription of roughly 0.45 to 1 ug RNA. TCRdb independently ran MiXCR on the immunoSEQ multiplex PCR reads; one entry per CDR3 protein. This sample has 100,000 to 150,000 distinct CDR3 sequences, with over 90% found just once. The clonotype comes from a human donor with multiple sclerosis. Material: CD8+ T cells from PBMCs.

The chain's CDR3 is CASSPTPGQGAEGYTF. In DNA form, the CDR3 reads TGCGCCAGCAGCCCGACTCCCGGACAGGGGGCAGAAGGCTACACCTTC. The chain employs TRBV5-1 and TRBJ1-2, with TRBD1 matching 11 bases. The CDR3 runs to 16 residues. V lost 4 bases and J lost 8; bases outside the gene matches: 13. The germline V gene has CDR1 SGHRS and CDR2 YFSETQ.